This TCR beta chain is drawn from a study of blood T cell repertoires in COVID-19. Across the study: COVID-19 samples collected from the United States, Italy and Spain covered acute and convalescent phases. Sample material is recorded as cDNA or gDNA derived from T cells, B-cell-depleted T cells, or PBMCs.

There are 17 residues in the CDR3. Trimming took 0 bases from V and 2 from J; bases not matched to a gene: 4. The V gene's germline CDR1 is SGHTA and CDR2 FQGTGA. Source study methods: Researchers report that nucleated cell counts were estimated from reference gene primer amplification. The protocol was immunoSEQ multiplex PCR, while the TCRdb copy is restricted to in-frame clones and leaves out a portion. For V, J and clone size, that table is used; D and trimming come from the DNA. The sample consists of about 91,000 clones, almost 90% of them appearing once. The chain combines TRBV7-3 with TRBJ2-6, with 7 positions matching TRBD1. The clonotype originates from a woman aged 70-85 years with acute or convalescent COVID-19. The sample taken for sequencing was peripheral blood. CDR3 region: CASSLTPDRAGANVLTF. The CDR3 DNA sequence: TGTGCCAGCAGCTTAACGCCTGACAGGGCTGGGGCCAACGTCCTGACTTTC.